The next 14 T cell receptor beta chains were all read from a single sample in a study of technical replicates of blood from a few donors. Using immunoSEQ multiplex PCR, the repertoire was profiled, and TCRdb retains in-frame clones only, with some absent. The data contain under 85,000 clones, 90% to 95% of them singletons. The sample consisted of T cells isolated from PBMCs. Receptors originate from a human donor in good health.

The J gene is TRBJ2-7, the V gene TRBV9; D is possibly TRBD1 (5 bases). V was clipped by 4 bases and J by 6 bases, with 17 bases between them. The germline CDR1 and CDR2 sequences are SGDLS and YYNGEE. The CDR3 extends over 14 amino acids. The CDR3 protein is CASSYREGASEQYF. The CDR3 coding sequence is TGTGCCAGCAGCTATAGGGAAGGGGCTTCCGAGCAGTACTTC.

The chain has TRBV10-3 and TRBJ2-1, with 10 bases identical to TRBD2. This CDR3 has 14 residues. Germline loops: CDR1 ENHRY, CDR2 SYGVKD. Trimming cost V 8 bases and J 3 bases; bases outside gene matches: 4. CDR3 loop: CAIYSGRFYNEQFF. DNA for the CDR3: TGTGCCATCTATAGCGGGAGGTTCTACAATGAGCAGTTCTTC.

The chain has TRBV11-3 and TRBJ1-4, with D maybe TRBD1 (5 bases). The ends were cut back, 5 bases at V and 7 bases at J, with 8 bases in the middle. The CDR3 loop spans 12 amino acids. Germline CDR1 reads SGHNT; CDR2 reads YENEEA. As DNA, the CDR3 is TGTGCCAGCAGCCTCAGGGTTGAAAAACTGTTTTTT. This translates into CASSLRVEKLFF.

The gene calls are TRBV28 and TRBJ2-7; TRBD2 is a possible D gene (6 bases). The CDR3 is made up of 15 amino acids. The germline V gene has CDR1 MDHEN and CDR2 SYDVKM. Trimming stripped 3 bases from V and 2 bases from J, with 14 bases between. For the CDR3, the DNA is TGTGCCAGCAGTTTGCAGGGAGGAGTACCCTACGAGCAGTACTTC. Its protein product is CASSLQGGVPYEQYF.

This clone was counted once. The chain links TRBV6-4 to TRBJ1-5; the D is unclear. V was trimmed by 6 bases and J by 5 bases, leaving 17 bases between them. This CDR3 region has 15 residues. Germline V gives CDR1 MRHNA, CDR2 SNTAGT. Here the CDR3 DNA reads TGTGCCAGCAGCCCAGGATCCCAAACCGATCAGCCCCAGCATTTT. This translates into CASSPGSQTDQPQHF.

This chain joins TRBV27 and TRBJ2-1, with 9 positions matching TRBD2. The CDR3 has 13 amino acids. Germline assignment: CDR1 MNHEY and CDR2 SMNVEV (reference sequence). J lost 6 bases, V lost 10 bases, and 7 bases had no gene match. CDR3 amino acids: CATGLAITNEQFF. DNA for the CDR3: TGTGCCACAGGACTAGCGATAACCAATGAGCAGTTCTTC.

The chain joins TRBV10-3 to TRBJ2-1; 7 bases are shared with TRBD1. J gave up 4 bases and V 2 bases, and 8 bases lay outside the gene matches. The CDR3 length is 16 residues. Germline V gene sequence: CDR1 ENHRY, CDR2 SYGVKD. The CDR3 DNA is TGTGCCATCAGTGAGACCGGGACAGAGAAATACAATGAGCAGTTCTTC. Translated, it gives CAISETGTEKYNEQFF.

The V call is TRBV4-2, the J call TRBJ2-7; a weak D match, TRBD1 (5 bases). The CDR3 consists of 16 residues. The germline V gene encodes CDR1 LGHNA and CDR2 YNFKEQ. The ends were cut back, 4 bases at V and 6 bases at J, with 22 bases in the middle. The CDR3 region has the DNA TGTGCCAGCAGCCGTTTAAACAGGATGGGCCGGTTCGAGCAGTACTTC. It specifies CASSRLNRMGRFEQYF.

The chain has TRBV4-3 and TRBJ2-7; 8 bases are a match to TRBD2. After removal of 0 bases from V and 3 bases from J, the junction contained 7 bases not matched to a gene. This CDR3 has 16 amino acids. Germline V gene sequence: CDR1 LGHNA, CDR2 YSLEER. DNA of the CDR3: TGCGCCAGCAGCCAAGATCAGCCTAGCGGGTTCTACGAGCAGTACTTC. This sequence encodes CASSQDQPSGFYEQYF.

The rearrangement links TRBV5-4 to TRBJ2-7, with TRBD1 identical over 10 bases. CDR1 is SGHNT and CDR2 is YYREEE in the germline V gene (reference sequence). This CDR3 is built from 15 residues. J lost 1 base, V lost 4 bases, and 5 bases had no gene match. CDR3 coding DNA: TGTGCCAGCAGCCCGACAGGGGGCCCATCCTACGAGCAGTACTTC. Protein: CASSPTGGPSYEQYF. Together with reference TRBV5-4 and TRBJ2-7, the CDR3 gives the full variable domain: ETGVTQSPTHLIKTRGQQVTLRCSSQSGHNTVSWYQQALGQGPQFIFQYYREEENGRGNFPPRFSGLQFPNYSSELNVNALELDDSALYLCASSPTGGPSYEQYFGPGTRLTVT.

This chain connects TRBV6-5 to TRBJ1-2, with TRBD1 identical over 7 bases. The CDR3 sequence is 14 residues long. CDR1 and CDR2 from the germline V gene are MNHEY and SVGAGI. The trim removed 4 bases at V and 2 bases at J, leaving 4 bases unmatched. Here the CDR3 reads CASSLETGNYGYTF. The CDR3 coding sequence is TGTGCCAGCAGTTTAGAGACAGGGAACTATGGCTACACCTTC.

This chain connects TRBV7-2 to TRBJ1-4; 9 bases line up with TRBD1. Trimming cost V 3 bases and J 8 bases; bases outside gene matches: 4. This CDR3 contains 14 residues. In germline, CDR1 is SGHTA, CDR2 FQGNSA. The DNA for the CDR3 is TGTGCCAGCAGCTTCGGGACAGGGATCGAAAAACTGTTTTTT. It yields the protein CASSFGTGIEKLFF.

The rearrangement joins TRBV5-4 to TRBJ1-2, with 7 positions matching TRBD1. CDR1 SGHNT and CDR2 YYREEE come from the germline V gene (reference sequence). The CDR3 is 14 amino acids. V dropped 1 base and J dropped 4; count of bases not matched to a gene: 4. The CDR3: CASSLMGQFYGYTF. As DNA, the CDR3 is TGTGCCAGCAGCTTGATGGGACAGTTCTATGGCTACACCTTC.

The rearrangement uses TRBV5-4 and TRBJ1-4; D is undetermined. V lost 0 bases, J lost 2 bases, and 8 bases lay in between. Germline assignment: CDR1 SGHNT and CDR2 YYREEE (reference sequence). The CDR3 length is 15 residues. CDR3 sequence (DNA): TGTGCCAGCAGCTTGGGGGGAGCGACTAATGAAAAACTGTTTTTT. Protein sequence: CASSLGGATNEKLFF.